The clone carrying this TCR beta chain was detected only once. Its antigen is not known. This specimen comes from a study of T cell responses to AZD1222 COVID-19 vaccine. Turning to the study itself: Second-dose groups at about 4 or about 12 weeks were pooled. Study observations and caveats: Vaccine-associated CD4 TCRs spanned spike, dominant at 160-218 and 743-854. Among the donors, most were white British and more were female, and clonal diversity was possibly underestimated. Only 5 or 6 AZD1222 recipients tested seropositive at baseline.

The repertoire was sequenced with immunoSEQ multiplex PCR; TCRdb's copy has only in-frame clones and lacks some. Of 150,000 or so clones listed, more than 70% are singletons. Trimming took off 4 bases at V and 2 bases at J, with 22 bases between the two ends. Germline-derived CDR1 and CDR2 are SGHKS and YYEKEE (reference sequence). The CDR3 is 17 residues long. The chain couples TRBV5-5 to TRBJ2-7; D ambiguous. The sequencing used peripheral blood, collected on day 0 of AZD1222 vaccination. The clonotype originates from an adult in good health. The CDR3, as DNA: TGTGCCAGCAGCCCTAAGCTCTCGCGAATGCCTCCCTACGAGCAGTACTTC. Protein: CASSPKLSRMPPYEQYF.